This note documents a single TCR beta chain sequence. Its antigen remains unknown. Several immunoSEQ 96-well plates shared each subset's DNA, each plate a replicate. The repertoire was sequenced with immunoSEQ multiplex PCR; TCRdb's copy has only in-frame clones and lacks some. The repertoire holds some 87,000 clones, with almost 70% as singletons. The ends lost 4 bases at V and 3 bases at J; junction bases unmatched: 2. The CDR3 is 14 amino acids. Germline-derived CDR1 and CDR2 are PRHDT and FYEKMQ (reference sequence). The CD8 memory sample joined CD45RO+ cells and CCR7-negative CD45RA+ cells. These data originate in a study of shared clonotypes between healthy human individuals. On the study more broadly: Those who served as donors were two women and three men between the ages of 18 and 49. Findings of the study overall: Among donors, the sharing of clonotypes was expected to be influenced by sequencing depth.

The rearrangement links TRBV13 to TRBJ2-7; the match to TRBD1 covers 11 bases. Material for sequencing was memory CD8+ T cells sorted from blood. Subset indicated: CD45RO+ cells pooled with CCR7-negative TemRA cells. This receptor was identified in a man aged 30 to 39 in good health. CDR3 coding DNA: TGTGCCAGCAGCTGGGGGACAGGGGGCTACGAGCAGTACTTC. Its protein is CASSWGTGGYEQYF.